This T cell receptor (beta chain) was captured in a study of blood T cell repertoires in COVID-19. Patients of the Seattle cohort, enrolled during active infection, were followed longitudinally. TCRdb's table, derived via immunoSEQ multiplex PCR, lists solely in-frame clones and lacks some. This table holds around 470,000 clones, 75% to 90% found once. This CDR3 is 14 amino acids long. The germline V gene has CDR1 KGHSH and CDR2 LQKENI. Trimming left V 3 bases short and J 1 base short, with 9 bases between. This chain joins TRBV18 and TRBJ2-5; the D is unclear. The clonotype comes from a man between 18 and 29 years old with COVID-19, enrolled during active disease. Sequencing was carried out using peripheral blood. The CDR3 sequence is CASSPGRFQETQYF. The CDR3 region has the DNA TGTGCCAGCTCACCGGGCAGATTCCAAGAGACCCAGTACTTC.